A few counts support the clone carrying this T cell receptor (beta chain). The antigen is not known. The V and J ends lost 0 bases and 0 bases respectively, with 10 bases between them. This CDR3 is built from 15 residues. Germline lookup yields CDR1 SGDLS and CDR2 YYNGEE. This record comes from a study of memory B cells and T cells in multiple sclerosis. The data were produced by immunoSEQ multiplex PCR, yet TCRdb's version contains in-frame clones alone and is incomplete. The sample has over 35,000 clones; around 79% are singletons. After stimulus-free culture, autoproliferating CFSE-dim and non-proliferating CFSE-high T cells were sequenced separately. Roughly 5.2x10^7 CFSE-labeled PBMCs were cultured 7 days unstimulated, then replicate wells were pooled. PBMCs were labeled with around 0.5 uM CFSE and cultured without exogenous stimuli. Study findings and constraints: Normalization was needed because clone-set size differences affected shared clonotype counts.

The sequence derives from a human donor with multiple sclerosis. The chain is built from TRBV9 and TRBJ2-7; no clear D gene. Sequencing used PBMCs from blood kept in culture. As DNA, the CDR3 is TGTGCCAGCAGCGTAGCGCCAGTTAGCTCCTACGAGCAGTACTTC. As protein: CASSVAPVSSYEQYF.